The present T cell receptor (beta chain) was sequenced within a study of OX40 agonist ivuxolimab in advanced cancers. Germline assignment: CDR1 MRHNA and CDR2 SNTAGT. Trimming left V 5 bases short and J 10 bases short, with 13 bases between. The CDR3 has 12 residues. Assay used: immunoSEQ multiplex PCR; TCRdb lists only in-frame clones, some missing. The data show some 70,000 clones, with around 81% seen just once and under 6% held by the top ten. A remark on this clone: What it binds is unknown.

Points from the study as a whole: The authors also found low normalized T-cell clonal expansion in some nonresponders. There were, on average, more expanded clones in CD8+ T cells than in CD4+.

The chain has TRBV6-4 and TRBJ2-3; D remains unclear. The source of this sequence is an adult with an advanced solid tumor such as melanoma, head and neck, liver or kidney cancer. The source was CD4+ or CD8+ T cells sorted from blood, collected in a trial of the OX40 agonist ivuxolimab. CDR3 residues: CASSSPPGPQYF. CDR3 nucleotides: TGTGCCAGCAGTTCTCCCCCGGGTCCGCAGTATTTT.